These 27 T cell receptor beta chains came from one sample sequenced in a study of cytomegalovirus exposure and HLA in healthy donors (dated by TCRdb to about 2017). Library method: the immunoSEQ multiplex PCR assay. A mixture of 60 forward primers for TCR Vbeta segments and 13 reverse primers for TCR Jbeta segments was used in the multiplex PCR. This is the immuneACCESS table as TCRdb keeps it, with only in-frame sequences that have V and J called. A part of the clones is gone; compared with another copy, unresolved V genes explain less than half, and the rest is unexplained. A total of about 150,000 clones appear in this sample, just under 65% of them only once. Jointly, the top ten make up approximately 7% of the sample. The sample was PBMCs. The receptors shown here come from a woman aged 60-70 years in good health and CMV-seropositive.

The chain has TRBV6-1 and TRBJ1-5; 8 nucleotides align to TRBD1. This CDR3 region has 13 residues. The junction had 3 bases not matched to a gene; V was cut back by 11 bases and J by 0 bases. Germline V lookup: CDR1 MNHNS, CDR2 SASEGT. CDR3 sequence reads: CAGGQGSNQPQHF. As DNA, the CDR3 is TGTGCCGGAGGACAGGGTAGCAATCAGCCCCAGCATTTT.

This chain links TRBV10-1 with TRBJ1-1, with no clear D. The CDR3 spans 14 residues. CDR1 WNHNN and CDR2 SYGVQD come from the germline V gene (reference sequence). V was shortened by 2 bases and J by 5 bases, with 12 bases between the two germline ends. CDR3 residues: CASSETTRGTEAFF. The DNA of the CDR3 is TGCGCCAGCAGTGAGACGACCAGAGGGACTGAAGCTTTCTTT.

This clone turned up a few times. V usage is TRBV7-2 and J usage is TRBJ2-1; D is possibly TRBD2 (6 bases). CDR3 length: 16 amino acids. CDR1 and CDR2 from the germline V gene are SGHTA and FQGNSA. Trimming removed 4 bases from V and 1 base from J, with 14 bases in between. This CDR3 reads CASSSIAGLSYNEQFF. The DNA for the CDR3 is TGTGCCAGCAGCTCCATTGCGGGGCTATCCTACAATGAGCAGTTCTTC.

Comment on this clone: The sample carries other DNA sequences with the same CDR3. The chain recombines TRBV30 with TRBJ1-4, with D unclear. The germline CDR1 and CDR2 sequences are GTSNPN and SVGIG (reference sequence). The CDR3 consists of 14 residues. Trimming took off 3 bases at V and 0 bases at J, with 8 bases between the two ends. As DNA, the CDR3 is TGTGCCTGGAGCCGCACTGCAACTAATGAAAAACTGTTTTTT. It codes for CAWSRTATNEKLFF. The full variable domain, in which reference TRBV30 and TRBJ1-4 provide the parts outside the CDR3, is SQTIHQWPATLVQPVGSPLSLECTVEGTSNPNLYWYRQAAGRGLQLLFYSVGIGQISSEVPQNLSASRPQDRQFILSSKKLLLSDSGFYLCAWSRTATNEKLFFGSGTQLSVL.

This chain connects TRBV7-2 to TRBJ1-1; 7 bases are a match to TRBD1. Trimming cost V 5 bases and J 12 bases; bases outside gene matches: 9. The CDR3 loop spans 12 amino acids. Germline V gene sequence: CDR1 SGHTA, CDR2 FQGNSA. The CDR3 region is CASSLTQGGSFF. The CDR3 DNA reads TGTGCCAGCAGCCTTACGCAGGGGGGATCTTTCTTT.

The rearrangement joins TRBV2 to TRBJ2-1; 10 nucleotides align to TRBD1. Germline-derived CDR1 and CDR2 are SNHLY and FYNNEI. Germline trimming cut 8 bases from V and 4 bases from J; bases unmatched to any gene: 5. CDR3 size: 14 residues. The CDR3 DNA is TGTGCCAGCCTCCGGGACAGGGGATACAATGAGCAGTTCTTC. It translates to CASLRDRGYNEQFF.

The rearrangement joins TRBV27 to TRBJ2-7; no reliable D call. The ends were cut back, 2 bases at V and 3 bases at J, with 8 bases in the middle. The CDR3 has 13 amino acids. The germline gives CDR1 MNHEY, CDR2 SMNVEV (reference sequence). Written as DNA, the CDR3 is TGTGCCAGCAGTTTAATTCCCCGCTACGAGCAGTACTTC. It translates to CASSLIPRYEQYF.

The rearrangement joins TRBV18 to TRBJ2-1, with 10 positions matching TRBD2. Germline lookup yields CDR1 KGHSH and CDR2 LQKENI. The length of the CDR3 is 15 residues. Unmatched junction bases numbered 4, after V lost 4 bases and J lost 4 bases. CDR3 nucleotide sequence: TGTGCCAGCTCACTCTCGACTAGCGGGTACAATGAGCAGTTCTTC. Translated: CASSLSTSGYNEQFF. Based on the CDR3 plus reference TRBV18 and TRBJ2-1, the full variable domain is NAGVMQNPRHLVRRRGQEARLRCSPMKGHSHVYWYRQLPEEGLKFMVYLQKENIIDESGMPKERFSAEFPKEGPSILRIQQVVRGDSAAYFCASSLSTSGYNEQFFGPGTRLTVL.

This clone was seen a handful of times. The chain uses TRBV5-1 and TRBJ1-1; 9 bases are a match to TRBD1. The trim removed 0 bases at V and 1 base at J, leaving 4 bases unmatched. The CDR3 runs to 16 residues. CDR1 SGHRS and CDR2 YFSETQ come from the germline V gene. The CDR3 region has the DNA TGCGCCAGCAGCTTGGCAGGGACAGGGAGGAACACTGAAGCTTTCTTT. Its translation: CASSLAGTGRNTEAFF. The variable domain in full, with the rest retrieved from reference TRBV5-1 and TRBJ1-1, is KAGVTQTPRYLIKTRGQQVTLSCSPISGHRSVSWYQQTPGQGLQFLFEYFSETQRNKGNFPGRFSGRQFSNSRSEMNVSTLELGDSALYLCASSLAGTGRNTEAFFGQGTRLTVV.

The chain employs TRBV5-1 and TRBJ2-1; 7 bases map to TRBD1. V shed 4 bases and J 4 bases; nucleotides not matched to a gene: 8. The CDR3 spans 15 residues. Germline V CDR1 and CDR2: SGHRS, YFSETQ. CDR3 loop: CASSNDRAIYNEQFF. The CDR3 DNA follows: TGCGCCAGCAGCAATGACAGGGCAATTTACAATGAGCAGTTCTTC.

This chain connects TRBV6-5 to TRBJ2-1; D not resolved. The CDR3 contains 13 residues. The V gene's germline CDR1 is MNHEY and CDR2 SVGAGI. The ends were cut back, 6 bases at V and 6 bases at J, with 12 bases in the middle. The CDR3, as DNA: TGTGCCAGCAGATCGACAAAACGCAATGAGCAGTTCTTC. This codes for CASRSTKRNEQFF.

The rearrangement uses TRBV14 and TRBJ1-2; a weak D match, TRBD1 (6 bases). V lost 4 bases and J lost 4, with 10 bases in between. CDR1 is SGHDN, CDR2 FVKESK, per germline. CDR3 length equals 13 residues. The CDR3 nucleotides are TGTGCCAGCAGCCCCGGACAGTTCTATGGCTACACCTTC. This translates into CASSPGQFYGYTF.

The rearrangement uses TRBV6-5 and TRBJ2-7; TRBD2 is a possible D gene (6 bases). The CDR3 has 13 amino acids. Germline-derived CDR1 and CDR2 are MNHEY and SVGAGI. V lost 6 bases to trimming and J lost 6 bases, with 15 bases between them. Here the CDR3 DNA reads TGTGCCAGCAGCACCGGGTTGGGGGGCGAGCAGTACTTC. As protein: CASSTGLGGEQYF.

CDR3 loop: CASSLQGLNGYTF. CDR3 nucleotide sequence: TGTGCCAGCAGTCTTCAGGGACTAAATGGCTACACCTTC. The rearrangement uses TRBV6-6 and TRBJ1-2, with D maybe TRBD1 (5 bases). Germline values: CDR1 MNHNY, CDR2 SVGAGI (reference sequence). This CDR3 has 13 residues. The V and J ends lost 5 bases and 6 bases respectively, with 13 bases between them.

The chain couples TRBV13 to TRBJ2-7; 14 bases map to TRBD2. Per the germline V gene, CDR1 is PRHDT and CDR2 is FYEKMQ (reference sequence). This CDR3 region has 15 residues. J gave up 7 bases and V 3 bases, and 5 bases lay outside the gene matches. The CDR3 bases are TGTGCCAGCAGCTTGGGGACTAGCGGGAGTGGGGAGCAGTACTTC. This encodes CASSLGTSGSGEQYF.

This clone turned up a few times. V gene TRBV10-3 combines with J gene TRBJ2-6; D is possibly TRBD1 (6 bases). The germline gives CDR1 ENHRY, CDR2 SYGVKD. This CDR3 has 15 residues. V lost 4 bases and J 1 base, leaving 8 bases between the germline ends. The CDR3 nucleotides are TGTGCCATCAGTGGGACAGTGTCTGGGGCCAACGTCCTGACTTTC. Protein product: CAISGTVSGANVLTF.

Details on this clone: An end of the junction differs from the germline gene, which may be a read error. The chain combines TRBV6-1 with TRBJ1-5; unclear D gene. The CDR3 is 16 residues long. Germline V lookup: CDR1 MNHNS, CDR2 SASEGT. CDR3 sequence reads: CASREESSYSNQPQHF. CDR3 nucleotide sequence: TGTGCCAGCAGGGAAGAGTCCAGTTATAGCAATCAGCCCCAGCATTTT.

Sample share makes this clone medium-sized. The chain employs TRBV28 and TRBJ2-7; the match to TRBD2 covers 7 bases. The length of the CDR3 is 14 residues. Germline lookup yields CDR1 MDHEN and CDR2 SYDVKM. J gave up 5 bases and V 2 bases, and 6 bases lay outside the gene matches. CDR3: CASSLAGAMHEQYF. For the CDR3, the DNA is TGTGCCAGCAGTTTAGCGGGAGCAATGCACGAGCAGTACTTC.

This chain links TRBV5-4 with TRBJ1-3, with TRBD1 as a possible D gene (5 bases). Germline CDR1 SGHNT, CDR2 YYREEE (reference sequence). CDR3 length equals 14 residues. V lost 1 base, J lost 0 bases, and 5 bases lay in between. The chain's CDR3 is CASSLTGSGNTIYF. CDR3 nucleotides: TGTGCCAGCAGCTTGACAGGCTCTGGAAACACCATATATTTT.

This clone was picked up a small number of times. This rearrangement joins TRBV13 to TRBJ2-1, with 14 bases lining up with TRBD2. The germline V gene encodes CDR1 PRHDT and CDR2 FYEKMQ (reference sequence). This CDR3 is 17 amino acids long. With V trimmed by 5 bases and J by 8 bases, 11 bases remained unmatched. CDR3 coding DNA: TGTGCCAGCAGCCCGGGACTAGCGGGAGTGGTAGAGGATGAGCAGTTCTTC. This sequence encodes CASSPGLAGVVEDEQFF.

The chain employs TRBV5-5 and TRBJ2-1; 10 positions agree with TRBD2. This CDR3 contains 15 residues. Looked up from germline, CDR1 is SGHKS and CDR2 is YYEKEE (reference sequence). V dropped 4 bases and J dropped 4; count of bases not matched to a gene: 5. The CDR3 DNA reads TGTGCCAGCAGCCCCGGGACTAGCGCGTACAATGAGCAGTTCTTC. It encodes CASSPGTSAYNEQFF.

The chain combines TRBV5-1 with TRBJ2-3, with 11 bases that match TRBD2. The J segment lost 3 bases and the V segment lost 0 bases, leaving 6 bases of the junction unmatched. From germline, CDR1 is SGHRS and CDR2 YFSETQ. This CDR3 spans 17 amino acids. The CDR3 nucleotides are TGCGCCAGCAGCTTGGGGCAACTAGCGGGAGATACAGATACGCAGTATTTT. Its translation: CASSLGQLAGDTDTQYF.

This chain joins TRBV30 and TRBJ2-3, with 13 bases identical to TRBD2. V gave up 3 bases and J gave up 4 bases; unmatched junction bases: 4. Germline V gene sequence: CDR1 GTSNPN, CDR2 SVGIG (reference sequence). The CDR3 runs 15 residues. CDR3 amino acids: CAWRKLAGGPDTQYF. CDR3 coding DNA: TGTGCCTGGAGGAAACTAGCGGGAGGGCCAGATACGCAGTATTTT.

CDR3 region: CASTGGQGRSGYTF. DNA of the CDR3: TGTGCCAGCACCGGGGGACAGGGGAGAAGTGGCTACACCTTC. V and J are TRBV28 and TRBJ1-2; TRBD1 matches at 10 bases. The CDR3 length is 14 residues. The V and J ends lost 7 bases and 7 bases, in that order; junction bases with no gene match: 9. Germline CDR1 and CDR2: MDHEN and SYDVKM.

The rearrangement joins TRBV5-1 to TRBJ2-6, with D perhaps matching TRBD2 (7 bases). The length of the CDR3 is 18 residues. Germline-derived CDR1 and CDR2 are SGHRS and YFSETQ. V lost 0 bases and J 1 base, leaving 14 bases between the germline ends. The CDR3 DNA reads as TGCGCCAGCAGCTTGGGGGGGGGCTCGGAGTCTGGGGCCAACGTCCTGACTTTC. This encodes CASSLGGGSESGANVLTF.

V usage is TRBV4-2 and J usage is TRBJ2-2, with D tentatively TRBD2 (7 bases). The V and J ends lost 0 bases and 7 bases respectively, with 15 bases between them. From germline, CDR1 is LGHNA and CDR2 YNFKEQ. The length of the CDR3 is 16 residues. The CDR3 spells CASSQDGGARGGELFF. The CDR3 DNA is TGTGCCAGCAGCCAAGATGGGGGGGCGCGGGGCGGGGAGCTGTTTTTT.

This clone was observed a handful of times. The genes are TRBV27 and TRBJ2-7, with D uncertain. The V end was cut by 8 bases, the J end by 0 bases, with 11 bases between. The CDR3 is 13 residues long. Germline CDR1 is MNHEY and CDR2 is SMNVEV (reference sequence). CDR3 bases: TGTGCCAGCTCCCCCCATCCCTCCTACGAGCAGTACTTC. The encoded protein is CASSPHPSYEQYF.